The entry that follows covers one T cell receptor beta chain sequence. Its antigen specificity is not known. No much larger clone is present one base from it, and per-base qualities are unavailable. This sample is drawn from a study of T cell changes during pregnancy in multiple sclerosis (dated by TCRdb to between 2018 and 2021). For the wider study: Changes in the T cell repertoire over the course of pregnancy were examined in this study in women with multiple sclerosis.

The germline V gene sets CDR1 to SGHRS and CDR2 to YFSETQ. The junction shows trimming of 4 bases on V and 0 bases on J, and the gene matches do not reach 12 bases of it. From cysteine to phenylalanine, the CDR3 is 18 amino acids long. Here the CDR3 DNA is all that survives: 54 bases in frame from base 1. Preparation of the library involved the immunoSEQ multiplex PCR assay. TCRdb provides this immuneACCESS table in a form limited to in-frame rearrangements. Some clones are lacking; in checked studies, under half of them reflect an unresolved V gene, and why the rest are absent is not known. Here the sample has about 68,000 clones; more than 90% occur a single time. 3.5% to 4.5% of the sample lies in the top ten.

Sequencing used peripheral blood, obtained after pregnancy. The rearrangement joined TRBV5-1 to TRBJ2-7; TRBD2 fits 11 bases in the junction. The sequence derives from a female donor in good health, enrolled as a control in a pregnancy study. The CDR3 region: CASSTLLAGGLSSYEQYF. At the DNA level, the sequence is TGCGCCAGCAGCACCCTTCTAGCGGGGGGCCTCAGCTCCTACGAGCAGTACTTC.